These 5 T cell receptor beta chains share one sample of origin, sequenced in a study of identical twins. TCRdb reprocessed the 5' RACE reads with MiXCR, giving one entry per CDR3 protein. The sample lists 690,000 or so distinct CDR3 sequences, around 8.6% seen once, with around 0.98% in the top ten. These data were likewise used in another study, on yellow fever vaccine responses in identical twins.

Sequenced: PBMCs. The receptors stem from a woman younger than 30 in good health.

Only a few counts were recorded for this clonotype. The chain carries TRBV20-1 and TRBJ1-2; D not resolved. Germline V gene sequence: CDR1 DFQATT, CDR2 SNEGSKA (reference sequence). The CDR3 has 12 residues. Trimming removed 0 bases at V and 4 bases at J, with 6 bases between. Here the CDR3 reads CSARDEVYGYTF. CDR3 in DNA: TGCAGTGCTAGAGATGAAGTCTATGGCTACACCTTC.

This clonotype was observed many times. The chain couples TRBV29-1 to TRBJ2-1, with a tentative D call TRBD1 (5 bases). The germline V and J ends were trimmed by 0 bases and 2 bases, with 11 bases remaining between them. Germline CDR1 reads SQVTM; CDR2 reads ANQGSEA. The CDR3 runs to 15 residues. The CDR3 DNA reads as TGCAGCGTTGAAGACCCAGGGCGCCCCTACAATGAGCAGTTCTTC. Translation: CSVEDPGRPYNEQFF.

In its sample, this clonotype was seen many times. This sequence joins TRBV15 and TRBJ2-5, with unresolved D. Trimming removed 0 bases at V and 4 bases at J, with 12 bases between. The CDR3 is made up of 15 amino acids. Germline CDR1 reads LNHNV; CDR2 reads YYDKDF (reference sequence). Here the CDR3 DNA reads TGTGCCACCAGCAGAGATCTGGTCGCCAGAGAGACCCAGTACTTC. It yields the protein CATSRDLVARETQYF.

The chain joins TRBV27 to TRBJ2-1; 14 nucleotides agree with TRBD2. Germline CDR1 is MNHEY and CDR2 is SMNVEV (reference sequence). The CDR3 runs 19 residues. J was trimmed by 9 bases and V by 2 bases; bases with no gene match: 15. The CDR3 DNA reads as TGTGCCAGCAGTTTAAGGGACCCCGGACTAGCGGGAGGTCTATGTGAGCAGTTCTTC. The encoded protein is CASSLRDPGLAGGLCEQFF.

The chain has TRBV6-5 and TRBJ2-5; D is perhaps TRBD2 (5 bases). The germline V gene has CDR1 MNHEY and CDR2 SVGAGI. The length of the CDR3 is 10 residues. Trimming pared 9 bases from V and 10 bases from J, leaving 12 bases between. The CDR3, as DNA: TGTGCCAGTTCTGACGGGAACCAGTACTTC. This codes for CASSDGNQYF.